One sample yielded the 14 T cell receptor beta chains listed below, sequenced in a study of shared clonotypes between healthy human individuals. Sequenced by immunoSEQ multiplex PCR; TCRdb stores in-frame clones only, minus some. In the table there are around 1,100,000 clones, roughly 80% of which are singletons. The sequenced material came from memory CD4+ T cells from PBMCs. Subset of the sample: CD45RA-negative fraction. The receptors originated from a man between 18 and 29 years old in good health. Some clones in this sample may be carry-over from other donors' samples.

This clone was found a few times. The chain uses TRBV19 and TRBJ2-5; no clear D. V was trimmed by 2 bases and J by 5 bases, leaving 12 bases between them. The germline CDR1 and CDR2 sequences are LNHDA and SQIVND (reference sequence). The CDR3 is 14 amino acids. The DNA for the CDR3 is TGTGCCAGTAGTATATCGGGCATGATGGAGACCCAGTACTTC. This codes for CASSISGMMETQYF.

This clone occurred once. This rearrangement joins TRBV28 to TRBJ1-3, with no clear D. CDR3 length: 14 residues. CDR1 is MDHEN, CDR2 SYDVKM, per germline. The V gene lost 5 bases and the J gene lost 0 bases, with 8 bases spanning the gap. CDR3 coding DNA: TGTGCCAGCAGTGCAGCAGGCTCTGGAAACACCATATATTTT. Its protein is CASSAAGSGNTIYF.

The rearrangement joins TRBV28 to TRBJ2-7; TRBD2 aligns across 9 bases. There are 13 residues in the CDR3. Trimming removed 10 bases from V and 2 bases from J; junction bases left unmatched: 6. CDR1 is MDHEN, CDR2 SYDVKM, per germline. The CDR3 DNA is TGTGCCACTACGGGACTAGCAACCTACGAGCAGTACTTC. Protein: CATTGLATYEQYF.

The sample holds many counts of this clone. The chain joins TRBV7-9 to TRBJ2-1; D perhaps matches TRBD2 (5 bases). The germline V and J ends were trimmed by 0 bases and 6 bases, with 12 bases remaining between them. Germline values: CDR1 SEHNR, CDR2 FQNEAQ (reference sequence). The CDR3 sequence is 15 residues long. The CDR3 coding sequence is TGTGCCAGCAGCTTAGCCGGAGGACTCGCCAATGAGCAGTTCTTC. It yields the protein CASSLAGGLANEQFF.

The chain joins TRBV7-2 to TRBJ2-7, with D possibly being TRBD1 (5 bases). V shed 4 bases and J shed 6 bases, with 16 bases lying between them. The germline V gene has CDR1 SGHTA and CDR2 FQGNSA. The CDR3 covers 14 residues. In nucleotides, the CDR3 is TGTGCCAGCAGCTCTCGGACACTTCATGTCGAGCAGTACTTC. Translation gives CASSSRTLHVEQYF.

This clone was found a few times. As DNA, the CDR3 is TGTGCCAGCAGTGCCGCCTCGCGGCCTCAGTACGAGCAGTACTTC. Translated: CASSAASRPQYEQYF. V is TRBV6-1 and J is TRBJ2-7; D ambiguous. V dropped 4 bases and J dropped 4 bases, with 17 bases sitting between them. Per germline, CDR1 MNHNS and CDR2 SASEGT. The CDR3 is 15 amino acids.

The CDR3 here is CASSPTGLTDTQYF. In nucleotides, the CDR3 is TGTGCCAGCAGCCCAACCGGCCTGACAGATACGCAGTATTTT. The chain has TRBV7-3 and TRBJ2-3, with D hard to call. Trimming pared 5 bases from V and 3 bases from J, leaving 12 bases between. Per germline, CDR1 SGHTA and CDR2 FQGTGA. The CDR3 is 14 amino acids.

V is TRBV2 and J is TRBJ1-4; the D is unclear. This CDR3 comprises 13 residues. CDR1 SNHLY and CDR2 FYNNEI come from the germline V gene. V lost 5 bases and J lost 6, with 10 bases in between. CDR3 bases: TGTGCCAGCAGTCCCCCTTACGATGAAAAACTGTTTTTT. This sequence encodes CASSPPYDEKLFF.

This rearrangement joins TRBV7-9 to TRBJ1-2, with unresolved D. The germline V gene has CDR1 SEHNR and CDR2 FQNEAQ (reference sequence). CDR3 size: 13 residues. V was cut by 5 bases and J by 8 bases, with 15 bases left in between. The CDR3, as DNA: TGTGCCAGCAGCCCCGGGGTGGGGTACGGCTACACCTTC. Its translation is CASSPGVGYGYTF.

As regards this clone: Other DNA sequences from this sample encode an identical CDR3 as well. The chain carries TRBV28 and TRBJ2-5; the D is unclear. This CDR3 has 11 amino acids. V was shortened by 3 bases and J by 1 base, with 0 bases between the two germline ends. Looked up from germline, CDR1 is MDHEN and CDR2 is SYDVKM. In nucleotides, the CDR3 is TGTGCCAGCAGTTTCCAAGAGACCCAGTACTTC. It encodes CASSFQETQYF.

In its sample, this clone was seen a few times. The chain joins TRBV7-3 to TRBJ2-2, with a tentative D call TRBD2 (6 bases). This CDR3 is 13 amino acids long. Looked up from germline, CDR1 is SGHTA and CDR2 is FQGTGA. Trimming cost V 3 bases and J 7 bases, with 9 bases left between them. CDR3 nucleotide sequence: TGTGCCAGCAGCTTCTCGACTAGCGGGGAGCTGTTTTTT. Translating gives CASSFSTSGELFF.

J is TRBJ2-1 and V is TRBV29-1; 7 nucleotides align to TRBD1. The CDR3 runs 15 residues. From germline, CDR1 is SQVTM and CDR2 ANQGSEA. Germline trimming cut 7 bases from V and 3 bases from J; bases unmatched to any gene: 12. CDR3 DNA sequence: TGCAGCGGGGGCCTCCGAGACAGGGTCTACAATGAGCAGTTCTTC. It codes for CSGGLRDRVYNEQFF.

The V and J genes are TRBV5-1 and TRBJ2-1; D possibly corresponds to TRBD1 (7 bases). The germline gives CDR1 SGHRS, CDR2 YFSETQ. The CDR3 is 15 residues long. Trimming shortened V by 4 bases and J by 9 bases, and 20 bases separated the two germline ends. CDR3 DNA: TGCGCCAGCAGCGATTTGGAGGGGGCTATCGGTGAGCAGTTCTTC. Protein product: CASSDLEGAIGEQFF.

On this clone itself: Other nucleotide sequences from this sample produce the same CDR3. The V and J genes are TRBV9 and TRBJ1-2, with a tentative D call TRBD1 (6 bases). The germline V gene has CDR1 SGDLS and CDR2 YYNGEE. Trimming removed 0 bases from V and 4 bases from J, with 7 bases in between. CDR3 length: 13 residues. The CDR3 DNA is TGTGCCAGCAGCGTAGCACAGGGCTATGGCTACACCTTC. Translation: CASSVAQGYGYTF.